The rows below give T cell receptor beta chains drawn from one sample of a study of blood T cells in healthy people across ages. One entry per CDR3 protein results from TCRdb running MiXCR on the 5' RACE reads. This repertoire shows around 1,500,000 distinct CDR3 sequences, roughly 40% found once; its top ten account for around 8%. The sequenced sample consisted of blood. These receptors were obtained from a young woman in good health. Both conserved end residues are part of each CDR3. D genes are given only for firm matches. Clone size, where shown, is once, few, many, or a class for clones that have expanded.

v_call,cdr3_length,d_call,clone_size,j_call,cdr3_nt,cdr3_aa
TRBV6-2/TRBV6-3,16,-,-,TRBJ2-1,TGTGCCAGCACGAGCGGGCAGTCGGCTTTAGAGGAGACCCAGTTCTTC,CASTSGQSALEETQFF
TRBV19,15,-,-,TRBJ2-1,TGTGCCAGTAGGCGCGACCAGGGGGGGTACAATGAGCAGTTCTTC,CASRRDQGGYNEQFF
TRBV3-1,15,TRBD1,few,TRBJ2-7,TGTGCCAGCAGCCCTCTTGCCGGGACAGCCTACGAGCAGTACTTC,CASSPLAGTAYEQYF
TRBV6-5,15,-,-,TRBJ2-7,TGTGCCAGCAGTTACGCGTCTACCCTGCACTACGAGCAGTACTTC,CASSYASTLHYEQYF
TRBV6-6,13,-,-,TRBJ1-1,TGTGCCAGCAGTTATATGGGTTCTACTGAAGCTTTCTTT,CASSYMGSTEAFF
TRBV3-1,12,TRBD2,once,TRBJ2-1,TGTGCCAGCAGCCACGGGGGGAGGGCTGAGTTCTTC,CASSHGGRAEFF
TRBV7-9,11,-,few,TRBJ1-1,TGTGCCAGCACCGGACAAACTGAAGCTTTCTTT,CASTGQTEAFF
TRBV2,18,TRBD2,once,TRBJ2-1,TGTGCCAGCGAAGGGGTTGGGACTAGCGTAGCTATGGAAAATGAGCAGTTCTTC,CASEGVGTSVAMENEQFF
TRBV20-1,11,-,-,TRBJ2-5,TGCAGTGCGAGGGACCCTAGGGCACCGTACTTC,CSARDPRAPYF
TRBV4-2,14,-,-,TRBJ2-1,TGTGCCAGCAGCCAAGTCTCTGGCGTTAATGAGCAGTTCTTC,CASSQVSGVNEQFF
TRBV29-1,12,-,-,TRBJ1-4,TGCAGCGTTACAGGGTGGAATGAAAAACTGTTTTTT,CSVTGWNEKLFF
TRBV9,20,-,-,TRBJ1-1,TGTGCCAGCAGCGTCCGGAGGGACAAAGTGGGAGATGGGAGGGACACTGAAGCTTTCTTT,CASSVRRDKVGDGRDTEAFF
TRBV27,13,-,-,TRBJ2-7,TGTGCCAGCAGGAAACAGGGTTTCAACGAGCAGTACTTC,CASRKQGFNEQYF
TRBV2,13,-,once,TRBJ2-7,TGTGCCAGCATCAACGGGAACTTCTACGAGCAGTACTTC,CASINGNFYEQYF
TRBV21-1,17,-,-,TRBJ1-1,TGTGCCAGCAGCCGAAAGGGGAAACAGGGGGCGTACACTGAAGCTTTCTTT,CASSRKGKQGAYTEAFF
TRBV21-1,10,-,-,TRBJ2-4,TGTGCCAGCAGCCCCCCGGGGCAGTACTTC,CASSPPGQYF
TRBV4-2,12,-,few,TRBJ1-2,TGTGCCAGCAGCCAGAGCACCGCTGGCTACACCTTC,CASSQSTAGYTF
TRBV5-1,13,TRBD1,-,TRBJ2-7,TGCGCCAGCAGCGTGGGACAGACTGAGGTCCAGTACTTC,CASSVGQTEVQYF
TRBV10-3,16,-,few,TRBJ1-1,TGTGCCATCAGTGATAGTTCGGGTCCCGAAGGGTCTCGAGCTTTCTTT,CAISDSSGPEGSRAFF
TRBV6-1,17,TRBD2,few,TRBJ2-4,TGTGCCAGCAGCTTCACCGGGGAGGGCATAGCCAAAAACATTCAGTACTTC,CASSFTGEGIAKNIQYF
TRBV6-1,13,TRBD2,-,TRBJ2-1,TGTGCCAGCACGGGGGGGGTCTACAATGAGCAGTTCTTC,CASTGGVYNEQFF
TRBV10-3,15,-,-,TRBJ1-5,TGTGCCGTCAGTGAGTCCGAGCCCGTAACACAGCCCCAGCATTTT,CAVSESEPVTQPQHF
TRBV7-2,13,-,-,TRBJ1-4,TGTGCCAGCAGCTTAGCGCCAACGGAAAAACTGTTTTTT,CASSLAPTEKLFF
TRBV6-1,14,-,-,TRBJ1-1,TGTGCCAGCAGTGAAGCGGGGGGTCGCACTGAAGCTTTCTTT,CASSEAGGRTEAFF
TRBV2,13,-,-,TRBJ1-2,TGTGCCAGCACTCCCGAAGCCGTGTATGGCTACACCTTC,CASTPEAVYGYTF
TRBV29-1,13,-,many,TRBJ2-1,TGCAGCGTTGATTACGTGCTACCGAATGAGCAGTTCTTC,CSVDYVLPNEQFF
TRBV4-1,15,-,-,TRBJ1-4,TGCGCCAGCAGCCAAGATACAGGGATTAATGAAAAACTGTTTTTT,CASSQDTGINEKLFF
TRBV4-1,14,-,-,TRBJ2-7,TGCGCCAGCAGCCAAGGGAATCAGGGACACGAGCAGTACTTC,CASSQGNQGHEQYF
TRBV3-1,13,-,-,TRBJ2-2,TGTGCCAGCAGACTAGGCCACACCGGGGAGCTGTTTTTT,CASRLGHTGELFF
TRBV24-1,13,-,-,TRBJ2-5,TGTGCCACCAGTGATTTGCCCCAAGAGACCCAGTACTTC,CATSDLPQETQYF
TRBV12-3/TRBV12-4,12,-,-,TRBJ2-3,TGTCCCAGCAGTTCCCTAGGGGATACGCAGTATTTT,CPSSSLGDTQYF
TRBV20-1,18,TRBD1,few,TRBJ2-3,TGCAGTGCCCGACCGGACAGGGCGGTACAGCTTTCCACAGATACGCAGTATTTT,CSARPDRAVQLSTDTQYF
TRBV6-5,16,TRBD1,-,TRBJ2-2,TGTGCCAGCAGATTTTACAGGGGTACTAACACCGGGGAGCTGTTTTTT,CASRFYRGTNTGELFF
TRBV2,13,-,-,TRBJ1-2,TGTGCCAGCAGTGGGGCAGGAACCTATGGCTACACCTTC,CASSGAGTYGYTF
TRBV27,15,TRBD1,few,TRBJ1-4,TGTGCCAGCAGTTTATACAGGGGAGGGGGAGAAAAACTGTTTTTT,CASSLYRGGGEKLFF
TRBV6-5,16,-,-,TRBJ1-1,TGTGCCAGCAGTTACTCGACGGGACTTTTGAACACTGAAGCTTTCTTT,CASSYSTGLLNTEAFF
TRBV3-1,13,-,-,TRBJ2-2,TGTGCCAGCAGCCAGACAGTCACCGGGGAGCAGTTTTTT,CASSQTVTGEQFF
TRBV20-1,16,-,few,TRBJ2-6,TGCAGTGCTAGAGGGACTTCTCTCTCTGGGGCCAACGCCCTGACTTTC,CSARGTSLSGANALTF
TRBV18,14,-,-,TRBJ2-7,TGTGCCAGCTCACCACGGGGCACGCCCGGCGAGCAGTACTTC,CASSPRGTPGEQYF
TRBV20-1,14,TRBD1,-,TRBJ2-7,TGCAGTGTTAGGAGGACAGGGGCCTCCTACGAGCAGTACTTC,CSVRRTGASYEQYF